Described below is a single T cell receptor (beta chain) sequence and its context. In the original analysis: Reference gene primer amplification yielded estimated nucleated cell counts. Assay: immunoSEQ multiplex PCR; the TCRdb copy retains only in-frame clones and omits some. V, J and clone size are those of that table, while D and trimming were read from the DNA. The table has about 160,000 clones, less than 85% seen once. Cohort 3 recovered donors had two negative PCRs, clearance, or symptom resolution. Germline V gene sequence: CDR1 LNHDA, CDR2 SQIVND (reference sequence). This CDR3 has 15 residues. The ends lost 4 bases at V and 4 bases at J; junction bases unmatched: 8. The data are from a study of blood T cell repertoires in COVID-19. Study background: Sources were T cells, B-cell-depleted T cells, or PBMCs; the material itself was cDNA or gDNA.

The receptor's source is a man aged 60 to 69 who had recovered from COVID-19. The chain uses TRBV19 and TRBJ2-5; 8 bases map to TRBD1. Sequenced sample: PBMCs or T cells enriched from blood (not recorded which). The CDR3 DNA follows: TGTGCCAGTAGTACTTCCAGGGGGCTGGGAGAGACCCAGTACTTC. It encodes CASSTSRGLGETQYF.